These T cell receptor beta chains were read from a single sample in a study of CXCR3-negative and CXCR3-positive naive CD8 T cells. TCRdb reworked the 5' RACE reads into one entry per CDR3 protein, no DNA. This sample lists 95,000 to 100,000 distinct CDR3 sequences; its ten largest clones have about 1.1%. The sample comprised naive CXCR3+ CD8+ T cells from blood. The receptors derive from a human donor in good health. Some clones in this sample may be carry-over from other donors' samples. Both conserved end residues are part of each CDR3.

CASSPGGALQFF | TRBJ2-1 | TRBV7-3
CASSRSGVRVPYEQYF | TRBJ2-7 | TRBV28
CSARDGGARSYNSPLHF | TRBJ1-6 | TRBV20-1
CASRLDRMNTGELFF | TRBJ2-2 | TRBV27
CASMTDRDIIGDSYEQYF | TRBJ2-7 | TRBV6-1
CASSLIAGSYEQYF | TRBJ2-7 | TRBV7-7
CASRPVTSYEQYF | TRBJ2-7 | TRBV28
CASSLTSGGWDEQFF | TRBJ2-1 | TRBV7-8
CASAKGLARLDTQYF | TRBJ2-3 | TRBV27
CASSSRGSGGAGEQFF | TRBJ2-1 | TRBV13
CASSISSGAYEQYF | TRBJ2-7 | TRBV6-2/TRBV6-3
CSVDRNRALDQETQYF | TRBJ2-5 | TRBV29-1
CASSLDAGDTQYF | TRBJ2-3 | TRBV7-8
CASTIGGFSYEQYF | TRBJ2-7 | TRBV5-6
CASSYPRDPSSYEQYF | TRBJ2-7 | TRBV2
CSARGDISYEQYF | TRBJ2-7 | TRBV20-1
CASSLGGGGNEQFF | TRBJ2-1 | TRBV7-2
CSARSQTGSDYGYTF | TRBJ1-2 | TRBV20-1
CASSLLTGQTGATNEKLFF | TRBJ1-4 | TRBV7-6
CASSYPTGTHSTDTQYF | TRBJ2-3 | TRBV6-2/TRBV6-3
CASSLALGTGFYEQYF | TRBJ2-7 | TRBV7-2
CASSQEFVAGGLSYEQYF | TRBJ2-7 | TRBV4-3
CASSQMTGGLGEQFF | TRBJ2-1 | TRBV4-1
CAGLQGRLAGKLFF | TRBJ1-4 | TRBV21-1
CASSSPHEQYF | TRBJ2-7 | TRBV7-9
CASSWDRDSLSSYNEQFF | TRBJ2-1 | TRBV6-2/TRBV6-3
CASSPGYNTGELFF | TRBJ2-2 | TRBV7-2
CASSTTDREETQYF | TRBJ2-5 | TRBV7-9
CSARDLTAGDTEAFF | TRBJ1-1 | TRBV20-1
CASSYSKGETQYF | TRBJ2-5 | TRBV6-5
CASSPPGPREQYF | TRBJ2-7 | TRBV18
CATSDFLAGNNEQFF | TRBJ2-1 | TRBV24-1